The T cell receptor (beta chain) under discussion was sequenced for a study of OX40 agonist ivuxolimab in advanced cancers. Overall study findings and caveats: Clonal expansion from baseline to week 6 occurred in both CD4+ and CD8+ T cells. Among T cells, CD8+ cells averaged more expanded clones than CD4+ cells.

Some clones are missing from TCRdb's copy, which holds only in-frame ones; the method was immunoSEQ multiplex PCR. The sample lists about 100,000 clones; approximately 93% were seen once. On this clone: What it binds is not known.

Systemic immunosuppression or autoimmune disease history was grounds to exclude patients. The CDR3 is made up of 15 amino acids. The germline V and J ends were trimmed by 0 bases and 1 base, with 10 bases remaining between them. Germline CDR1 and CDR2: SGDLS and YYNGEE. Sequenced material: CD4+ or CD8+ T cells sorted from blood, taken in a trial of the OX40 agonist ivuxolimab. This chain joins TRBV9 and TRBJ1-1; weak D call: TRBD1 (5 bases). This clonotype originated in an adult with an advanced solid tumor such as melanoma, head and neck, liver or kidney cancer. Written as DNA, the CDR3 is TGTGCCAGCAGCGTAGTCCCCGGACAGAACACTGAAGCTTTCTTT. It yields the protein CASSVVPGQNTEAFF.